What follows are 18 T cell receptor beta chains derived from one specimen sequenced in a study of T-cell memory formation after mild COVID-19. TCRdb reprocessed the 5' RACE reads with MiXCR, giving one entry per CDR3 protein. The profile shows 65,000 to 95,000 distinct CDR3 sequences, over 10% of them singletons. The source material was PBMCs or a T cell subset sorted from them (not recorded which). These receptor sequences come from a man younger than 30 who had mild COVID-19 (a few samples of this study predate the infection). Cell type and time point are not known.

The V gene is TRBV9, the J gene TRBJ2-5; TRBD2 might be the D (5 bases). The CDR3 totals 14 residues. The V gene's germline CDR1 is SGDLS and CDR2 YYNGEE. V was cut by 0 bases and J by 5 bases, with 11 bases left in between. The CDR3 nucleotides read TGTGCCAGCAGCGTAGACGGGGATGGGGAGACCCAGTACTTC. It specifies CASSVDGDGETQYF.

V usage is TRBV25-1 and J usage is TRBJ2-7; D unclear. V was trimmed by 3 bases and J by 0 bases, leaving 15 bases between them. Germline V gives CDR1 MGHDK, CDR2 SYGVNS. CDR3 length: 16 amino acids. The CDR3 here is CASSDVRKKSSYEQYV. CDR3 sequence (DNA): TGTGCCAGCAGTGATGTCCGGAAGAAGAGCTCCTACGAGCAGTACGTC.

The chain carries TRBV12-3 or TRBV12-4 and TRBJ1-5; D is perhaps TRBD1 (6 bases). The CDR3 is made up of 12 amino acids. V shed 6 bases and J shed 9 bases, with 12 bases lying between them. CDR3 in DNA: TGTGCCAGCAGAACAGGGATGCGGCCCCAGCATTTT. Translating gives CASRTGMRPQHF.

By share, this clonotype ranks as medium-sized (0.01 to 0.1%). CDR3 DNA sequence: TGTGCCAGCAGACAGGGGATCGGGAATGAGCAGTTCTTC. This sequence encodes CASRQGIGNEQFF. The chain has TRBV12-3 or TRBV12-4 and TRBJ2-1, with TRBD1 identical over 7 bases. CDR3 length: 13 amino acids. Losses at the gene ends were 6 bases for V and 7 bases for J; bases not matched to a gene: 6.

There are many counts of this clonotype. The chain joins TRBV27 to TRBJ2-7; TRBD1 might be the D (7 bases). The germline CDR1 and CDR2 sequences are MNHEY and SMNVEV (reference sequence). The length of the CDR3 is 15 residues. The V end was cut by 2 bases, the J end by 4 bases, with 15 bases between. CDR3 nucleotides: TGTGCCAGCAGTTTAGGGGGGCAGGGGGTTTACGAGCAGTACTTC. Protein sequence: CASSLGGQGVYEQYF.

This chain's CDR3 is CASMWEAKNIQYF. The CDR3 coding sequence is TGTGCCAGCATGTGGGAAGCCAAAAACATTCAGTACTTC. The chain links TRBV2 to TRBJ2-4; D remains unclear. Germline CDR1 is SNHLY and CDR2 is FYNNEI. CDR3 size: 13 residues. V lost 7 bases and J lost 0, with 7 bases in between.

This clonotype was counted a few times. The chain links TRBV7-2 to TRBJ2-5; 15 positions agree with TRBD2. Looked up from germline, CDR1 is SGHTA and CDR2 is FQGNSA. The trim removed 4 bases at V and 3 bases at J, leaving 9 bases unmatched. This CDR3 comprises 18 residues. The CDR3 DNA sequence: TGTGCCAGCAGCTCCCCCCAAGGACTAGCGGGGGGGAAAGAGACCCAGTACTTC. It yields the protein CASSSPQGLAGGKETQYF.

The V gene is TRBV5-1, the J gene TRBJ2-7; 9 nucleotides align to TRBD2. Germline V gene sequence: CDR1 SGHRS, CDR2 YFSETQ. There are 16 residues in the CDR3. V gave up 4 bases and J gave up 0 bases; unmatched junction bases: 8. This chain's CDR3 is CASSPTRGGGSYEQYF. CDR3 nucleotides: TGCGCCAGCAGCCCGACGCGGGGGGGAGGCTCCTACGAGCAGTACTTC.

This clonotype was counted only a few times. The chain recombines TRBV4-3 with TRBJ2-2, with 15 positions matching TRBD2. The ends lost 4 bases at V and 2 bases at J; junction bases unmatched: 5. The CDR3 runs to 18 residues. Germline assignment: CDR1 LGHNA and CDR2 YSLEER. The CDR3 loop reads CASSLGLAGGENTGELFF. The DNA of the CDR3 is TGCGCCAGCAGCCTGGGACTAGCGGGGGGCGAAAACACCGGGGAGCTGTTTTTT.

This clonotype was picked up a small number of times. This chain joins TRBV9 and TRBJ1-2, with no clear D. Trimming cost V 0 bases and J 4 bases, with 7 bases left between them. Germline V lookup: CDR1 SGDLS, CDR2 YYNGEE. The CDR3 extends over 13 amino acids. The CDR3 loop reads CASSVGGSYGYTF. In DNA, the CDR3 is TGTGCCAGCAGCGTAGGTGGGAGCTATGGCTACACCTTC.

J is TRBJ2-4 and V is TRBV4-1; 7 bases fit TRBD2. V gave up 0 bases and J gave up 7 bases; unmatched junction bases: 6. Germline-derived CDR1 and CDR2 are MGHRA and YSYEKL. The CDR3 sequence is 15 residues long. This CDR3 is CASSQDGGRGNIQYF. CDR3 DNA: TGCGCCAGCAGCCAAGACGGAGGGCGGGGGAACATTCAGTACTTC.

This clonotype has only a few counts. The chain carries TRBV5-4 and TRBJ2-7, with 8 bases fitting TRBD1. V lost 4 bases to trimming and J lost 1 base; unmatched junction nucleotides: 4. This CDR3 comprises 14 residues. CDR1 and CDR2 (germline): SGHNT, YYREEE (reference sequence). The CDR3 loop is CASSPGQGSYEQYV. DNA of the CDR3: TGTGCCAGCAGCCCCGGACAGGGATCCTACGAGCAGTACGTC.

This clonotype was observed a single time. This chain connects TRBV5-1 to TRBJ1-2, with TRBD1 matching over 8 bases. This CDR3 spans 15 amino acids. V was pared by 0 bases and J by 4 bases, with 5 bases of the junction left unmatched. Germline V gene data show CDR1 as SGHRS and CDR2 as YFSETQ. In DNA form, the CDR3 reads TGCGCCAGCAGCTTGGAGGAGGACAGGGCCTATGGCTACACCTTC. Translating gives CASSLEEDRAYGYTF. The variable domain in full, completed from reference TRBV5-1 and TRBJ1-2, reads KAGVTQTPRYLIKTRGQQVTLSCSPISGHRSVSWYQQTPGQGLQFLFEYFSETQRNKGNFPGRFSGRQFSNSRSEMNVSTLELGDSALYLCASSLEEDRAYGYTFGSGTRLTVV.

This clonotype was seen a few times. The chain carries TRBV7-9 and TRBJ2-3; 7 bases agree with TRBD1. Germline loops: CDR1 SEHNR, CDR2 FQNEAQ (reference sequence). Germline trimming cut 5 bases from V and 0 bases from J; bases unmatched to any gene: 8. The length of the CDR3 is 16 residues. The CDR3 DNA reads TGTGCCAGCAGCGGATTTACAGGGGCTAGCACAGATACGCAGTATTTT. It yields the protein CASSGFTGASTDTQYF.

This clonotype was recorded a few times. The V gene is TRBV7-7, the J gene TRBJ2-3, with D uncertain. This CDR3 is built from 15 residues. V lost 1 base to trimming and J lost 2 bases, with 10 bases between them. Germline V gene data show CDR1 as SSHAT and CDR2 as FNYEAQ (reference sequence). The CDR3 is CASSLGLRNTDTQYF. DNA of the CDR3: TGTGCCAGCAGCTTAGGGCTCAGAAACACAGATACGCAGTATTTT.

The V call is TRBV7-2, the J call TRBJ1-5; D ambiguous. Germline CDR1 SGHTA, CDR2 FQGNSA. Trimming cost V 2 bases and J 5 bases, with 19 bases left between them. The CDR3 contains 17 residues. The CDR3 loop reads CASSLSSGLELHQPQHF. CDR3 nucleotide sequence: TGTGCCAGCAGCTTATCGTCGGGCCTAGAGCTACATCAGCCCCAGCATTTT.

This clonotype has more than one count but fewer than ten. The chain combines TRBV6-5 with TRBJ2-7; perhaps D is TRBD1 or TRBD2 (5 bases each). The CDR3 length is 13 residues. V was pared by 2 bases and J by 5 bases, with 10 bases between. Germline lookup yields CDR1 MNHEY and CDR2 SVGAGI. The CDR3 is CASSYDEGNEQYF. The DNA of the CDR3 is TGTGCCAGCAGTTACGATGAGGGGAACGAGCAGTACTTC.

The rearrangement links TRBV6-1 to TRBJ2-7, with TRBD1 as a possible D gene (6 bases). The CDR3 covers 15 residues. Germline CDR1 MNHNS, CDR2 SASEGT. Trimming pared 3 bases from V and 3 bases from J, leaving 15 bases between. This chain's CDR3 is CASSDVPEQGYEQYV. The CDR3 region has the DNA TGTGCCAGCAGTGACGTCCCAGAACAGGGCTACGAGCAGTACGTC.